This T cell receptor (beta chain) was obtained from a study of blood T cell repertoires in COVID-19. The wider study: Specimens from acute and convalescent COVID-19 originated in the United States, Italy and Spain. Sample material is recorded as cDNA or gDNA derived from T cells, B-cell-depleted T cells, or PBMCs.

In the study's own analysis: It was from reference gene primer amplification that nucleated cell counts were estimated. Measured with immunoSEQ multiplex PCR; TCRdb has only the in-frame clones, and not every one. V, J and clone size were drawn from that table, and D and trimming were deduced from the DNA. Of about 200,000 clones listed, 87% are singletons. The CDR3 is 21 amino acids. V trimming: 1 base; J trimming: 4 bases; junction bases outside the gene matches: 20. Germline CDR1 SGHDN, CDR2 FVKESK. The clonotype was recovered from a man aged 55-75 years with active or convalescent COVID-19. This chain connects TRBV14 to TRBJ1-5; TRBD1 matches 9 bases. The sequenced material came from peripheral blood. This CDR3 reads CASSQGRTGARKQNSNQPQHF. In DNA, the CDR3 is TGTGCCAGCAGCCAAGGGAGGACAGGGGCACGTAAGCAGAATAGTAATCAGCCCCAGCATTTT.